This T cell receptor (beta chain) appears in the sequencing data of a study of blood T cell repertoires in COVID-19. On the study more broadly: Acute and convalescent COVID-19 samples came from the United States, Italy and Spain.

Assay used: immunoSEQ multiplex PCR; TCRdb lists only in-frame clones, some missing. This table holds about 250,000 clones, approximately 82% found once. The sequencing sample was made of peripheral blood. This TCR came from an older man with acute or convalescent COVID-19.

CDR3 protein: CASSTRGTTGELFF. The CDR3 nucleotides read TGCGCCAGCAGCACCAGGGGGACCACCGGGGAGCTGTTTTTT. The gene calls are TRBV5-1 and TRBJ2-2; 7 bases are a match to TRBD1. V dropped 4 bases and J dropped 4; count of bases not matched to a gene: 4. Germline values: CDR1 SGHRS, CDR2 YFSETQ. CDR3 length: 14 amino acids.